This entry concerns a single TCR beta chain. Its cognate antigen is unknown. These data belong to a study of T-cell reconstitution after alpha-beta-depleted transplantation in children. Overall study findings and caveats: From surviving recipient T cells and thymic progenitors came the high day-60 TCRbeta diversity observed in some patients. About two months after transplant, alpha-beta T cells reportedly came from several hundred expanded graft clones. Fresh T-cell production supplied most of the T-cell counts and diversity seen one year after transplant.

Trimming cost V 1 base and J 5 bases; bases outside gene matches: 1. Germline V gives CDR1 LGHDT, CDR2 YNNKEL (reference sequence). The CDR3 totals 14 residues. Researchers prepared the TCRbeta library using unique molecular identifiers, the study reports. TCRdb ran MiXCR on the PCR reads and lists one entry per CDR3 protein. The sample has fewer than 20,000 distinct CDR3 sequences; about 7.6% are singletons. This chain links TRBV3-1 with TRBJ2-2; 7 bases align to TRBD2. This TCR derives from a boy under two years old who had a stem cell transplant for Wiskott-Aldrich syndrome, so the T cells may come from the graft donor. Sequencing used PBMCs, mostly from graft donor cells, obtained 60 days after TCRalphabeta/CD19-depleted stem cell transplant. As DNA, the CDR3 is TGTGCCAGCAGCCAAGGTAGCGGGACCGGGGAGCTGTTTTTT. It is translated as CASSQGSGTGELFF.